The 29 T cell receptor beta chains below come from one sample, sequenced in a study of T cells in Graves' hyperthyroidism and ophthalmopathy. RNA transcripts gave rise to amplified TCR beta CDR3 regions. First-round RT-PCR targeting the TCR CDR3 was performed with the HTBI primer set. MiXCR, applied by TCRdb to the multiplex PCR reads, yields one record per CDR3 protein. The profile shows a few hundred thousand distinct CDR3 sequences, around a sixth of them singletons. Sequencing used blood. These receptors were obtained from a woman aged 40 to 55 with Graves' ophthalmopathy.

This clonotype was detected many times. CDR3 sequence reads: CATSSPARAVHSYEQYF. The CDR3 DNA sequence: TGTGCCACCAGCAGTCCTGCCAGAGCGGTGCACTCCTACGAGCAGTACTTC. V and J are TRBV15 and TRBJ2-7, with D perhaps TRBD2 (5 bases). Trimming took off 3 bases at V and 0 bases at J, with 18 bases between the two ends. CDR3 size: 17 residues. Per the germline V gene, CDR1 is LNHNV and CDR2 is YYDKDF (reference sequence).

The V and J genes are TRBV6-1 and TRBJ1-1; 7 bases map to TRBD1. CDR3 length: 11 residues. V lost 5 bases to trimming and J lost 9 bases; unmatched junction nucleotides: 3. From germline, CDR1 is MNHNS and CDR2 SASEGT. The CDR3 loop reads CASSQGQQAFF. CDR3 DNA: TGTGCCAGCAGTCAGGGACAGCAAGCTTTCTTT.

This clonotype was observed at least ten times. Here the CDR3 reads CAWNRPSLLIGSYEQYF. CDR3 nucleotides: TGTGCCTGGAATAGGCCTAGCTTATTGATTGGATCCTACGAGCAGTACTTC. V gene TRBV30 combines with J gene TRBJ2-7; D perhaps matches TRBD2 (5 bases). V was shortened by 4 bases and J by 1 base, with 23 bases between the two germline ends. CDR1 GTSNPN and CDR2 SVGIG come from the germline V gene (reference sequence). This CDR3 spans 17 amino acids.

This clonotype has ten or more counts. The chain employs TRBV28 and TRBJ2-7, with TRBD1 identical over 7 bases. J lost 3 bases, V lost 2 bases, and 7 bases had no gene match. Germline-derived CDR1 and CDR2 are MDHEN and SYDVKM. CDR3 length: 15 residues. The CDR3 nucleotides read TGTGCCAGCAGTTTACCAGAGGGACAGATCTACGAGCAGTACTTC. It encodes CASSLPEGQIYEQYF.

This clonotype was picked up many times. The chain links TRBV6-5 to TRBJ2-5; TRBD2 matches 13 bases. CDR1 is MNHEY and CDR2 is SVGAGI in the germline V gene. Unmatched junction bases numbered 4, after V lost 2 bases and J lost 4 bases. The CDR3 spans 16 residues. The DNA for the CDR3 is TGTGCCAGCAGTTACGGACTAGCGGGAGAACGAGAGACCCAGTACTTC. Translating it yields CASSYGLAGERETQYF.

This chain joins TRBV11-3 and TRBJ1-1; D not resolved. Germline V lookup: CDR1 SGHNT, CDR2 YENEEA. Trimming removed 0 bases from V and 6 bases from J, with 11 bases in between. This CDR3 has 14 residues. The CDR3 DNA reads TGTGCCAGCAGCTTAGATGTACTGCGGCCTGAAGCTTTCTTT. This translates into CASSLDVLRPEAFF. Filled out from reference TRBV11-3 and TRBJ1-1, the complete variable domain reads EAGVVQSPRYKIIEKKQPVAFWCNPISGHNTLYWYLQNLGQGPELLIRYENEEAVDDSQLPKDRFSAERLKGVDSTLKIQPAELGDSAVYLCASSLDVLRPEAFFGQGTRLTVV.

As regards this clonotype: Possible read error: a much larger clone is one base away. CDR3 sequence reads: CASSAMIGNNQPQHF. The CDR3 region has the DNA TGTGCCAGCAGTGCCATGATAGGGAATAATCAGCCCCAGCATTTT. The rearrangement joins TRBV27 to TRBJ1-5; no clear D gene. Trimming removed 5 bases at V and 4 bases at J, with 15 bases between. The CDR3 is made up of 15 amino acids. Germline CDR1 MNHEY, CDR2 SMNVEV (reference sequence).

This clonotype was counted many times. This chain joins TRBV20-1 and TRBJ1-1; D call uncertain. The CDR3 is 14 residues long. CDR1 and CDR2 (germline): DFQATT, SNEGSKA (reference sequence). The germline V and J ends were trimmed by 6 bases and 1 base, with 15 bases remaining between them. DNA of the CDR3: TGCAGTGCCGAGACCTTAACAGCGAACACTGAAGCTTTCTTT. Residues: CSAETLTANTEAFF.

This clonotype was seen at least ten times. The chain links TRBV6-5 to TRBJ1-1, with 8 bases aligning to TRBD1. Trimming took 6 bases from V and 4 from J; bases not matched to a gene: 7. The CDR3 length is 14 residues. Germline loops: CDR1 MNHEY, CDR2 SVGAGI. In DNA, the CDR3 is TGTGCCAGCAGGTCGACAGGGGCCCTCACTGAAGCTTTCTTT. Translated, it gives CASRSTGALTEAFF.

Many counts were recorded for this clonotype. V is TRBV6-5 and J is TRBJ1-5; the D gene is possibly TRBD1 (6 bases). Trimming pared 2 bases from V and 8 bases from J, leaving 10 bases between. CDR3 size: 13 residues. Germline V gene sequence: CDR1 MNHEY, CDR2 SVGAGI. The chain's CDR3 is CASSYTRDKPQHF. The CDR3 DNA reads as TGTGCCAGCAGTTACACCCGGGACAAGCCCCAGCATTTT.

This clonotype was seen a handful of times. V is TRBV6-1 and J is TRBJ2-7, with 12 bases aligning to TRBD2. Per germline, CDR1 MNHNS and CDR2 SASEGT. Trimming removed 1 base from V and 6 bases from J; junction bases left unmatched: 4. The CDR3 extends over 15 amino acids. The CDR3: CASSEGGLAGSEQYF. The CDR3 DNA reads as TGTGCCAGCAGTGAAGGGGGACTAGCGGGTAGCGAGCAGTACTTC.

This clonotype turned up a few times. This chain links TRBV30 with TRBJ1-6, with D possibly matching TRBD1 (6 bases). Germline V gene data show CDR1 as GTSNPN and CDR2 as SVGIG (reference sequence). CDR3 length equals 12 residues. The V gene lost 8 bases and the J gene lost 6 bases, with 11 bases spanning the gap. The CDR3 sequence is CAIRTANSPLHF. For the CDR3, the DNA is TGTGCCATACGGACAGCTAATTCACCCCTCCACTTT. The variable domain in full, completed from reference TRBV30 and TRBJ1-6, reads SQTIHQWPATLVQPVGSPLSLECTVEGTSNPNLYWYRQAAGRGLQLLFYSVGIGQISSEVPQNLSASRPQDRQFILSSKKLLLSDSGFYLCAIRTANSPLHFGNGTRLTVT.

This clonotype was counted many times. The chain combines TRBV10-1 with TRBJ2-7; the match to TRBD1 covers 9 bases. The V and J ends lost 5 bases and 7 bases, in that order; junction bases with no gene match: 6. The CDR3 loop spans 13 amino acids. Germline CDR1 is WNHNN and CDR2 is SYGVQD (reference sequence). The DNA for the CDR3 is TGCGCCAGCAGTTGGACAGGGACAGGGGAGCAGTACTTC. It encodes CASSWTGTGEQYF.

This chain links TRBV24-1 with TRBJ2-7; 7 nucleotides agree with TRBD1. The trim removed 4 bases at V and 5 bases at J, leaving 1 base unmatched. The germline CDR1 and CDR2 sequences are KGHDR and SFDVKD. The CDR3 sequence is 12 residues long. The chain's CDR3 is CATSEQGNEQYF. Here the CDR3 DNA reads TGTGCCACCAGTGAACAGGGGAACGAGCAGTACTTC.

The chain employs TRBV7-2 and TRBJ1-5; D gene ambiguous. The CDR3 is 14 amino acids. Per germline, CDR1 SGHTA and CDR2 FQGNSA. With 5 bases removed from V and 6 bases from J, the gap between germline ends came to 14 bases. CDR3 loop: CASSLRPSVQPQHF. CDR3 coding DNA: TGTGCCAGCAGCCTACGCCCGTCTGTTCAGCCCCAGCATTTT.

The chain is built from TRBV12-3 or TRBV12-4 and TRBJ2-5; perhaps TRBD2 as D (6 bases). The V gene lost 6 bases and the J gene lost 2 bases, with 16 bases spanning the gap. The CDR3 is 15 residues long. The chain's CDR3 is CASSLGGAGQETQYF. The CDR3 bases are TGTGCCAGCAGCCTGGGTGGGGCGGGACAAGAGACCCAGTACTTC.

This clonotype has at least ten counts. The rearrangement uses TRBV28 and TRBJ2-5, with a tentative D call TRBD1 (5 bases). The CDR3 runs 12 residues. Germline V gives CDR1 MDHEN, CDR2 SYDVKM. Trimming left V 6 bases short and J 6 bases short, with 11 bases between. CDR3 sequence (DNA): TGTGCCAGCAGGGGGCCCATGAAGACCCAGTACTTC. Protein product: CASRGPMKTQYF.

This clonotype has a count of ten or more. The chain has TRBV2 and TRBJ2-5; D is unclear. This CDR3 comprises 13 residues. Looked up from germline, CDR1 is SNHLY and CDR2 is FYNNEI. Trimming pared 3 bases from V and 2 bases from J, leaving 7 bases between. This chain's CDR3 is CASSERSQETQYF. The CDR3 coding sequence is TGTGCCAGCAGTGAGCGGTCACAAGAGACCCAGTACTTC.

The chain recombines TRBV28 with TRBJ2-6; unclear D gene. The CDR3 length is 16 residues. CDR1 and CDR2 (germline): MDHEN, SYDVKM. The ends were cut back, 6 bases at V and 1 base at J, with 13 bases in the middle. The DNA of the CDR3 is TGTGCCAGCAGCTCGGTTACAGTGTCTGGGGCCAACGTCCTGACTTTC. It specifies CASSSVTVSGANVLTF.

This clonotype has ten or more counts. The chain recombines TRBV28 with TRBJ2-7; tentatively, D is TRBD2 (6 bases). The CDR3 extends over 15 amino acids. The V gene lost 2 bases and the J gene lost 0 bases, with 11 bases spanning the gap. Germline lookup yields CDR1 MDHEN and CDR2 SYDVKM. This chain's CDR3 is CASSLVAGNSYEQYF. Here the CDR3 DNA reads TGTGCCAGCAGTTTAGTGGCGGGAAACTCCTACGAGCAGTACTTC.

This clonotype was detected many times. The rearrangement joins TRBV7-2 to TRBJ2-3; possibly TRBD1 or TRBD2 for D (5 bases each). Germline lookup yields CDR1 SGHTA and CDR2 FQGNSA. Deletions cut 4 bases from V and 0 bases from J, with 11 bases between. The CDR3 covers 15 residues. The CDR3, as DNA: TGTGCCAGCAGCTACAGGACGGGGAGCACAGATACGCAGTATTTT. Translating gives CASSYRTGSTDTQYF.

This clonotype was counted ten times or more. The chain has TRBV7-2 and TRBJ2-5; the D gene is possibly TRBD1 (6 bases). V lost 4 bases and J lost 0, with 12 bases in between. Germline CDR1 reads SGHTA; CDR2 reads FQGNSA. CDR3 length equals 15 residues. The CDR3 bases are TGTGCCAGCAGCTCTATCGACAGGTACCAAGAGACCCAGTACTTC. As protein: CASSSIDRYQETQYF.

The chain couples TRBV24-1 to TRBJ2-5, with 7 bases aligning to TRBD1. V dropped 3 bases and J dropped 5; count of bases not matched to a gene: 11. Looked up from germline, CDR1 is KGHDR and CDR2 is SFDVKD. The CDR3 spans 16 residues. As DNA, the CDR3 is TGTGCCACCAGTGATCGGACAGGTCCGAGGGGGGAGACCCAGTACTTC. Translated, it gives CATSDRTGPRGETQYF.

The chain is built from TRBV5-1 and TRBJ2-7, with TRBD1 identical over 8 bases. The V gene's germline CDR1 is SGHRS and CDR2 YFSETQ. The V and J ends lost 3 bases and 7 bases, in that order; junction bases with no gene match: 6. The CDR3 is 13 amino acids. In DNA form, the CDR3 reads TGCGCCAGCAGCTCGACAGGGGCGGTGGAGCAGTACTTC. Its protein product is CASSSTGAVEQYF.

This clonotype was observed many times. The chain is built from TRBV19 and TRBJ2-2; no reliable D call. This CDR3 has 15 residues. V gave up 6 bases and J gave up 3 bases, with 14 bases separating them. Germline CDR1 is LNHDA and CDR2 is SQIVND (reference sequence). CDR3 nucleotide sequence: TGTGCCAGTAGGATCCTTCGTAGGGACACCGGGGAGCTGTTTTTT. The encoded protein is CASRILRRDTGELFF.

This clonotype has at least ten counts. The V gene is TRBV29-1, the J gene TRBJ1-1; 7 nucleotides agree with TRBD1. V was clipped by 5 bases and J by 4 bases; unmatched bases: 7. The germline V gene encodes CDR1 SQVTM and CDR2 ANQGSEA. The CDR3 is 13 amino acids. The CDR3: CSVSGGTGTEAFF. The CDR3 nucleotides read TGCAGCGTTTCAGGGGGGACGGGCACTGAAGCTTTCTTT.

This clonotype was picked up many times. J is TRBJ1-6 and V is TRBV30; D is unclear. V gave up 3 bases and J gave up 10 bases, with 10 bases separating them. This CDR3 contains 12 residues. Germline V CDR1 and CDR2: GTSNPN, SVGIG (reference sequence). CDR3 DNA: TGTGCCTGGAGAAGCGTCGGCTCACCCCTCCACTTT. Amino acids: CAWRSVGSPLHF.

The rearrangement joins TRBV6-1 to TRBJ2-7, with TRBD2 as a possible D gene (6 bases). Germline assignment: CDR1 MNHNS and CDR2 SASEGT. V gave up 6 bases and J gave up 1 base, with 16 bases separating them. The CDR3 extends over 15 amino acids. The CDR3 is CASSRDGLHSYEQYF. For the CDR3, the DNA is TGTGCCAGCAGCCGCGACGGACTACATTCCTACGAGCAGTACTTC.

Turning to this clonotype: A read error may explain this, as a much larger clone is one base away. The chain employs TRBV20-1 and TRBJ2-7; the D is unclear. The CDR3 runs to 13 residues. Between the trimmed V and J ends, which lost 5 bases and 5 bases, there was a span of 16 bases. CDR1 and CDR2 from the germline V gene are DFQATT and SNEGSKA (reference sequence). The CDR3 DNA follows: TGCAGTGCTGGCCAGTGGGTTCGGGACGAGCAGTACTTC. It is translated as CSAGQWVRDEQYF.